This TCR beta chain was identified in a study of GPR56 and killer-like receptors on CD4 memory cells (dated by TCRdb to between 2019 and 2020). About the study as a whole: The study proposed that progressive acquisition of KLRB1, KLRG1, GPR56 and then KLRF1 marks human CD4+ memory T-cell differentiation and cytokine production potential. The study described its healthy blood donors as age-matched to the liver disease patients, who had a median age of around 70 years. Study-wide conclusions, independent of this receptor: TCR repertoires overlapped especially between the late populations 4 and 5, and partly population 3. Rather than covering full repertoires, the diversity and similarity analyses were limited to the 100 most expanded clones in each population. Low clonal frequency was observed in the marker-negative population, and a progressive increase in clonal frequency, with a corresponding decrease in TCRbeta diversity, was observed along the proposed pathway. Clones dominating late populations 4 and 5 were also found in early populations 1 and 2, which the authors took as evidence for linear differentiation.

Five KLR/GPR56-defined CD4+ populations were enriched by fluorescence-activated cell sorting before TCRbeta sequencing. To test a linear memory differentiation pathway, TCRbeta repertoires were sequenced from five CD4+ T-cell subsets defined by expression of KLRB1, KLRG1, GPR56 and KLRF1. TCR-sequenced cells came from peripheral blood of healthy control individuals, reported as five donors in the TCRbeta analysis figure. Heparinized peripheral blood was collected, and every sample was processed within one hour of retrieval. To isolate peripheral blood mononuclear cells, blood was diluted 1:2 in PBS and put through Biocoll density gradient centrifugation at room temperature. Before flow sorting, freshly isolated PBMCs underwent magnetic sorting with anti-CD4 MicroBeads to enrich CD4+ T cells. A BD FACSAria II was used to sort CD4+ T cells, enriched from the PBMCs of healthy donors, according to marker expression. Surface staining used anti-KLRB1 clone 191B8, anti-KLRF1 clone 4A4.D10 and anti-KLRG1 clone REA261 antibodies from Miltenyi Biotec.

This clonotype registers as medium-sized (0.01 to 0.1%) by frequency; no count is noted. The specificity of this receptor is unknown. The data were produced on an Illumina HiSeq 2500. For construction of sequencing libraries, the recombined TCRbeta locus was amplified according to a previously published PCR protocol. The original methods were these. Any read whose average quality score fell below 30 was discarded, and IMSEQ was used to process the reads that remained. Each clonotype was defined by Vbeta gene, Jbeta gene and CDR3 amino acid sequence. The Morisita-Horn index, computed on the top 100 expanded clones, was used to quantify repertoire overlap between populations. Renyi diversity profiles, calculated on the top 100 expanded clones, were used to assess clonal diversity. TCRdb reprocessed the reads, reporting each CDR3 protein sequence once and no DNA. The V and J calls were not made by the authors but by TCRdb's processing. The sample's own table lists 1,000 or so distinct CDR3 sequences. About a quarter of the sample is taken by the ten largest.

The TCR comes from a human donor in good health. The material sequenced was memory CD4+ T cells from blood.

The CDR3: CASSFGQGNQPQHF. The chain uses TRBV5-6 and TRBJ1-5. The CDR3 has 14 amino acids, counting the end cysteine and phenylalanine. Only the protein is available. The germline V gene encodes CDR1 SGHDT and CDR2 YYEEEE. When the CDR3 is completed using the reference TRBV5-6 and TRBJ1-5 genes on either side, the full variable domain is DAGVTQSPTHLIKTRGQQVTLRCSPKSGHDTVSWYQQALGQGPQFIFQYYEEEERQRGNFPDRFSGHQFPNYSSELNVNALLLGDSALYLCASSFGQGNQPQHFGDGTRLSIL.